The T cell receptor beta chain described here comes from a study of blood T cell repertoires in COVID-19. On the study more broadly: The United States, Italy and Spain provided the acute and convalescent COVID-19 samples. Sample material is recorded as cDNA or gDNA derived from T cells, B-cell-depleted T cells, or PBMCs.

Original methodology: Estimated nucleated cell counts came from reference gene primer amplification. Libraries were prepared by immunoSEQ multiplex PCR; TCRdb keeps only in-frame clonotypes and omits some of them. V, J and clone size are those of that table, while D and trimming were read from the DNA. The table includes roughly 200,000 clones, 86% detected once. Germline lookup yields CDR1 SEHNR and CDR2 FQNEAQ (reference sequence). The CDR3 length is 15 residues. V trimming: 5 bases; J trimming: 2 bases; junction bases outside the gene matches: 7. This sequence originates from a man of 80 years or more with acute or convalescent COVID-19. The sample taken for sequencing was peripheral blood. The genes are TRBV7-9 and TRBJ2-7, with 9 bases fitting TRBD1. The chain's CDR3 is CASSPQGTGTYEQYF. Written as DNA, the CDR3 is TGTGCCAGCAGCCCGCAGGGGACAGGGACCTACGAGCAGTACTTC. Based on the CDR3 plus reference TRBV7-9 and TRBJ2-7, the full variable domain is DTGVSQNPRHKITKRGQNVTFRCDPISEHNRLYWYRQTLGQGPEFLTYFQNEAQLEKSRLLSDRFSAERPKGSFSTLEIQRTEQGDSAMYLCASSPQGTGTYEQYFGPGTRLTVT.